The 18 T cell receptor beta chains reported below all come from one sample, sequenced in a study of CD4 T cells in relation to SARS-CoV-2 and coronaviruses. These TCRs' antigens remain unknown. The protocol was immunoSEQ multiplex PCR, while the TCRdb copy is restricted to in-frame clones and leaves out a portion. There are 30,000 to 45,000 clones in the sample; around 80% occur only once, and less than 3% lies in the top ten. Sequencing input: memory CD4+ T cells from PBMCs, cultured in vitro. The receptor set was obtained from an adult with COVID-19.

This clone was counted between two and nine times. V gene TRBV5-1 combines with J gene TRBJ2-3, with D possibly matching TRBD1 (6 bases). Germline CDR1 reads SGHRS; CDR2 reads YFSETQ. The CDR3 is 14 residues long. Trimming left V 4 bases short and J 1 base short, with 10 bases between. The CDR3 loop reads CASSARQGTDTQYF. The CDR3 DNA reads TGCGCCAGCAGCGCCCGACAGGGCACAGATACGCAGTATTTT.

This clone came up a few times. The chain employs TRBV5-6 and TRBJ2-3; 12 bases match TRBD2. The CDR3 is 17 residues long. From germline, CDR1 is SGHDT and CDR2 YYEEEE. After removal of 2 bases from V and 0 bases from J, the junction contained 4 bases not matched to a gene. The CDR3 loop is CASSLFGLAGSTDTQYF. CDR3 nucleotides: TGTGCCAGCAGCTTATTTGGACTAGCGGGGAGCACAGATACGCAGTATTTT. The full variable domain, with the rest looked up from reference TRBV5-6 and TRBJ2-3, is DAGVTQSPTHLIKTRGQQVTLRCSPKSGHDTVSWYQQALGQGPQFIFQYYEEEERQRGNFPDRFSGHQFPNYSSELNVNALLLGDSALYLCASSLFGLAGSTDTQYFGPGTRLTVL.

The sample holds a few counts of this clone. The V call is TRBV5-1, the J call TRBJ2-1; the D call may be TRBD1 or TRBD2 (5 bases each). Germline V gene data show CDR1 as SGHRS and CDR2 as YFSETQ. V was shortened by 4 bases and J by 0 bases, with 14 bases between the two germline ends. This CDR3 has 16 residues. CDR3 in DNA: TGCGCCAGCAGCCCCGGGGACGGGGCCTCCTACAATGAGCAGTTCTTC. Translating gives CASSPGDGASYNEQFF. The entire variable domain, with the rest obtained from reference TRBV5-1 and TRBJ2-1, is as follows: KAGVTQTPRYLIKTRGQQVTLSCSPISGHRSVSWYQQTPGQGLQFLFEYFSETQRNKGNFPGRFSGRQFSNSRSEMNVSTLELGDSALYLCASSPGDGASYNEQFFGPGTRLTVL.

Only one count was recorded for this clone. This chain uses TRBV2 with TRBJ1-2, with D perhaps TRBD1 (6 bases). The CDR3 loop spans 14 amino acids. The V gene lost 1 base and the J gene lost 11 bases, with 17 bases spanning the gap. Germline assignment: CDR1 SNHLY and CDR2 FYNNEI. The CDR3 loop reads CASSEDRVPPGYTF. DNA for the CDR3: TGTGCCAGCAGTGAAGACAGGGTGCCGCCAGGGTACACCTTC.

This clone was picked up a small number of times. The chain recombines TRBV28 with TRBJ2-2; TRBD1 aligns across 7 bases. Trimming took 6 bases from V and 4 from J; bases not matched to a gene: 8. There are 15 residues in the CDR3. Looked up from germline, CDR1 is MDHEN and CDR2 is SYDVKM. The CDR3 nucleotides are TGTGCCAGCAGAACAGGGGAAGAGAGCACCGGGGAGCTGTTTTTT. This gives the protein CASRTGEESTGELFF.

V is TRBV18 and J is TRBJ2-6; D remains unclear. The germline CDR1 and CDR2 sequences are KGHSH and LQKENI. The ends were cut back, 1 base at V and 0 bases at J, with 16 bases in the middle. The CDR3 covers 19 residues. The CDR3 region has the DNA TGTGCCAGCTCACCACTTCGTCCGGATCTTCGCTCTGGGGCCAACGTCCTGACTTTC. Translating gives CASSPLRPDLRSGANVLTF.

This clone was seen a handful of times. This chain links TRBV10-2 with TRBJ1-4, with a possible D match to TRBD1 (5 bases). The germline CDR1 and CDR2 sequences are WSHSY and SAAADI. This CDR3 region has 13 residues. Trimming took off 8 bases at V and 8 bases at J, with 15 bases between the two ends. This CDR3 is CASSAGAGEKLFF. CDR3 coding DNA: TGCGCCAGCTCGGCGGGAGCAGGGGAAAAACTGTTTTTT.

V gene TRBV5-1 combines with J gene TRBJ2-5, with TRBD1 matching 7 bases. V trimming: 4 bases; J trimming: 1 base; junction bases outside the gene matches: 4. Germline V gene sequence: CDR1 SGHRS, CDR2 YFSETQ. The CDR3 runs to 14 residues. This CDR3 reads CASSTGQAQETQYF. CDR3 nucleotides: TGCGCCAGCAGCACCGGACAGGCCCAAGAGACCCAGTACTTC.

The chain joins TRBV5-5 to TRBJ2-5; D might be TRBD1 (5 bases). V was trimmed by 4 bases and J by 2 bases, leaving 12 bases between them. CDR3 size: 14 residues. Germline V gene sequence: CDR1 SGHKS, CDR2 YYEKEE (reference sequence). The CDR3 here is CASSRAGLQETQYF. The CDR3 DNA reads as TGTGCCAGCAGCCGAGCAGGGCTTCAAGAGACCCAGTACTTC.

The sample holds a few counts of this clone. The V call is TRBV12-3 or TRBV12-4, the J call TRBJ2-1; D is unresolved. This CDR3 region has 13 residues. The V end was cut by 2 bases, the J end by 7 bases, with 9 bases between. The CDR3 is CASSLNRWNEQFF. In DNA, the CDR3 is TGTGCCAGCAGTTTAAACCGTTGGAATGAGCAGTTCTTC.

The count of this clone is one. The chain joins TRBV3-1 (or the pseudogene TRBV3-2) to TRBJ2-2; 9 positions match TRBD1. CDR1 and CDR2 (germline): LGHDT, YNNKEL (reference sequence). The CDR3 is 15 residues long. The V and J ends lost 5 bases and 4 bases, in that order; junction bases with no gene match: 5. CDR3 residues: CASSFGQGSTGELFF. CDR3 DNA sequence: TGTGCCAGCAGCTTTGGACAGGGGTCCACCGGGGAGCTGTTTTTT.

The rearrangement joins TRBV7-9 to TRBJ1-2; D unresolved. Trimming removed 1 base at V and 4 bases at J, with 7 bases between. CDR1 and CDR2 from the germline V gene are SEHNR and FQNEAQ (reference sequence). This CDR3 has 13 residues. CDR3: CASSLGHLYGYTF. The CDR3, as DNA: TGTGCCAGCAGCTTAGGACACCTCTATGGCTACACCTTC.

The chain employs TRBV12-3 or TRBV12-4 and TRBJ1-2, with a weak D call TRBD1 (6 bases). V was clipped by 6 bases and J by 8 bases, with 16 bases between them. The CDR3 runs to 13 residues. DNA of the CDR3: TGTGCCAGCAGCCGTAGACAGGCCTTGGGCTACACCTTC. Its protein is CASSRRQALGYTF.

The V gene is TRBV6-2 or TRBV6-3, the J gene TRBJ2-7, with 7 bases fitting TRBD2. The CDR3 contains 13 residues. The germline V gene has CDR1 MNHEY and CDR2 SVGEGT. With 4 bases clipped from V and 6 bases from J, the junction kept 6 bases outside the gene matches. CDR3 region: CASSWRERVEQYF. CDR3 bases: TGTGCCAGCAGTTGGCGGGAGAGGGTCGAGCAGTACTTC.

The chain has TRBV3-1 (or the pseudogene TRBV3-2) and TRBJ2-5, with TRBD2 identical over 10 bases. CDR3 length: 15 amino acids. V was pared by 4 bases and J by 2 bases, with 4 bases of the junction left unmatched. Germline CDR1 reads LGHDT; CDR2 reads YNNKEL (reference sequence). The CDR3 DNA reads TGTGCCAGCAGCCGGCCAGCGGGAGGGCAAGAGACCCAGTACTTC. As protein: CASSRPAGGQETQYF.

The gene calls are TRBV5-1 and TRBJ2-2; 13 positions match TRBD2. With 4 bases clipped from V and 1 base from J, the junction kept 7 bases outside the gene matches. Germline V gene lookup returns CDR1 SGHRS and CDR2 YFSETQ. CDR3 length: 18 amino acids. CDR3 protein: CASSLLAGGILNTGELFF. CDR3 DNA sequence: TGCGCCAGCAGCCTACTAGCGGGAGGGATATTGAACACCGGGGAGCTGTTTTTT.

This clone appeared a few times. The chain uses TRBV12-1 and TRBJ2-1; TRBD2 was called by the table and not checked on the DNA. TRBV12-1 is a pseudogene locus. The CDR3 has 15 amino acids. CDR3 sequence: CASSFSGLDGDEQFF. The CDR3 DNA reads as TGTGCCAGCAGCTTTTCGGGACTAGATGGTGATGAGCAGTTCTTC.

The CDR3 is CASSVEPTTSSYNEQFF. CDR3 bases: TGTGCCAGCAGCGTAGAACCGACTACTAGCTCCTACAATGAGCAGTTCTTC. The V call is TRBV9, the J call TRBJ2-1; perhaps TRBD2 as D (5 bases). V lost 0 bases to trimming and J lost 0 bases, with 13 bases between them. Germline CDR1 SGDLS, CDR2 YYNGEE. The CDR3 runs 17 residues.